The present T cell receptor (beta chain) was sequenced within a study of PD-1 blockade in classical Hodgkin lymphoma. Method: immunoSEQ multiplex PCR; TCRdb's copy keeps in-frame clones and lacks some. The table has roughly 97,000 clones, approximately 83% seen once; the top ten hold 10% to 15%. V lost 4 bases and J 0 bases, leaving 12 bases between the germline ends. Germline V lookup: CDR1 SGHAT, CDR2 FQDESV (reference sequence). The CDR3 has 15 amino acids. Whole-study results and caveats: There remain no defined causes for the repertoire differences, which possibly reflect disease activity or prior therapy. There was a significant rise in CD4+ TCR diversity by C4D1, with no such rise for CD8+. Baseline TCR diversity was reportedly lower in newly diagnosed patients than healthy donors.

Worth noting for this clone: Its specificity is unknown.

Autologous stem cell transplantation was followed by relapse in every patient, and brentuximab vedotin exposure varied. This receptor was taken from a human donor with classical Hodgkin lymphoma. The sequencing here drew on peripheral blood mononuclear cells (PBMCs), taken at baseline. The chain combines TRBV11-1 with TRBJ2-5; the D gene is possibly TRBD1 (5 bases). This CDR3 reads CASSSTTEYQETQYF. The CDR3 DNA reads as TGTGCCAGCAGCTCAACGACAGAGTACCAAGAGACCCAGTACTTC.